This is a list of T cell receptor beta chains from one sample in a study of T cells after yellow fever vaccination. MiXCR, run by TCRdb on the 5' RACE reads, gives a single entry per CDR3 protein. The data hold about 45,000 distinct CDR3 sequences, with roughly 7.1% observed a single time. The sample consisted of CD8+ T cells not binding an NS4B(214-222) dextramer, sorted from PBMCs, taken 45 days after the yellow fever booster vaccination. Source of these receptors: a man under 40 who received the YFV17D yellow fever vaccine. The CDR3 runs from the conserved cysteine through the conserved F or W. A D gene is named only where the DNA matches it firmly. Clone size is shown for a subset of rows, as once, few, many or a class of expanded clone.

many,NA,TRBV10-3,TRBJ1-1,TGTGCCATCAGTGAGTCGGGCGGCAACACTGAAGCTTTCTTT,CAISESGGNTEAFF
NA,TRBD2,TRBV5-4,TRBJ2-1,TGTGCCAGCAGCTTGGAACTAGCGGGCCTCTACAATGAGCAGTTCTTC,CASSLELAGLYNEQFF
many,NA,TRBV12-3/TRBV12-4,TRBJ2-2,TGTGCCAGCAGTATACCGGACGCCAGACTCGGGGAGCTGTTTTTT,CASSIPDARLGELFF
many,NA,TRBV6-1,TRBJ2-3,TGTGCCGTAACAGGCGGGACGACAGATACGCAGTATTTT,CAVTGGTTDTQYF
many,TRBD2,TRBV27,TRBJ2-1,TGTGCCAGCAGCAACAGACTAGCGGGAGGTTATGAGCAGTTCTTC,CASSNRLAGGYEQFF
many,TRBD1,TRBV11-2,TRBJ1-4,TGTGCCAGCACCAACCCACAGGGGGCCGGTGAAAAACTGTTTTTT,CASTNPQGAGEKLFF
many,TRBD1,TRBV20-1,TRBJ2-7,TGCAGTGCTAGAGAATACAGGGGGTTTGAGGACGAGCAGTACTTC,CSAREYRGFEDEQYF
many,TRBD2,TRBV28,TRBJ2-7,TGTGCCAGCAGTTCCCAAGCGGGAAATTACGAGCAGTACTTC,CASSSQAGNYEQYF
many,NA,TRBV28,TRBJ2-5,TGTGCCAGCAGGCAGACAGGCTCCGGGGAGACCCAGTACTTC,CASRQTGSGETQYF
many,TRBD2,TRBV27,TRBJ2-2,TGTGCCAGCAGTTTCCTAGCGGGAGGGAACACCGGGGAGCTGTTTTTT,CASSFLAGGNTGELFF
many,TRBD2,TRBV11-2,TRBJ2-2,TGTGCCAGCAGCCGCTCGATCGGGAGGGGAGGCACCGGGGAGCTGTTTTTT,CASSRSIGRGGTGELFF
many,NA,TRBV20-1,TRBJ2-2,TGCAGTGCTAGCATTTCCACCGGGGAGCTGTTTTTT,CSASISTGELFF
few,NA,TRBV7-8,TRBJ1-6,TGTGCCAGCAGCTCCGTTGGCGATAATTCACCCCTCCACTTT,CASSSVGDNSPLHF
many,NA,TRBV28,TRBJ2-7,TGTGCCAGCAGTTTATCCCAACTGCAGTACTTC,CASSLSQLQYF
many,NA,TRBV20-1,TRBJ2-7,TGCAGTGCCCCGCGGCATGAGCACTACGAGCAGTACTTC,CSAPRHEHYEQYF
few,NA,TRBV6-1,TRBJ2-1,TGTGCCAGCAGTGATCGGTCAGGGGATAATGAGCAGTTCTTC,CASSDRSGDNEQFF
few,NA,TRBV7-9,TRBJ2-7,TGTGCCAGCAGCTTAAGCCCCCTGGGCGAGCAGTACTTC,CASSLSPLGEQYF
many,NA,TRBV12-3/TRBV12-4,TRBJ2-1,TGTGCCAGCAGTTTAGGGGTGTCCTACAATGAGCAGTTCTTC,CASSLGVSYNEQFF
many,NA,TRBV5-1,TRBJ1-1,TGCGCCAGCAGCATTGGGACTGAAGCTTTCTTT,CASSIGTEAFF
few,TRBD1,TRBV5-6,TRBJ2-2,TGTGCCAGCAGTTGGTCCGGGACAGGGGGCACCGGGGAGCTGTTTTTT,CASSWSGTGGTGELFF
many,NA,TRBV7-8,TRBJ2-3,TGTGCCAGCAGCTTTTCTGGCGGGACCACAGATACGCAGTATTTT,CASSFSGGTTDTQYF
NA,TRBD2,TRBV28,TRBJ2-7,TGTGCCAGCCGCACCCGCGGGAGTGTCTACGAGCAGTACTTC,CASRTRGSVYEQYF
many,NA,TRBV27,TRBJ1-5,TGTGCCAGCAGTTTACAGGGAGGCGGTCAGCCCCAGCATTTT,CASSLQGGGQPQHF
many,TRBD2,TRBV4-2,TRBJ2-3,TGTGCCAGCAGCTCAACCGCGGGAGCGAGAGATACGCAGTATTTT,CASSSTAGARDTQYF
NA,NA,TRBV19,TRBJ2-1,TGTGCCAGTCAAGAGACAGTTTTTAGCTCCTACAATGAGCAGTTCTTC,CASQETVFSSYNEQFF
many,NA,TRBV14,TRBJ2-5,TGTGCCAGCAGCCTCACTGGGAGTTGGGAGACCCAGTACTTC,CASSLTGSWETQYF
many,NA,TRBV27,TRBJ2-7,TGTGCCAGCAGTCCCGGGGCTGTTTACGAGCAGTACTTC,CASSPGAVYEQYF
NA,TRBD2,TRBV2,TRBJ2-1,TGTGCCAGCAGCGGGACTAGCGGGAGGGCCAGGTTCAATGAGCAGTTCTTC,CASSGTSGRARFNEQFF
many,NA,TRBV13,TRBJ1-1,TGTGCCAGCAGCTCCCACTCCCACCCAGAGGGCAACACTGAAGCTTTCTTT,CASSSHSHPEGNTEAFF
many,TRBD1,TRBV5-6,TRBJ2-2,TGTGCCAGCAGCAGCACAGGGGAAAACACCGGGGAGCTGTTTTTT,CASSSTGENTGELFF
many,TRBD1,TRBV6-2/TRBV6-3,TRBJ2-3,TGTGCCAGCAGGGACACAGGGGACACAGATACGCAGTATTTT,CASRDTGDTDTQYF
few,NA,TRBV7-6,TRBJ2-7,TGTGCCAGCAGCCCGGAAAGGGGGGTCTACGAGCAGTACTTC,CASSPERGVYEQYF
few,NA,TRBV19,TRBJ2-1,TGTGCCAGTAGTATTCCACCTTGGAATGAGCAGTTCTTC,CASSIPPWNEQFF
many,NA,TRBV29-1,TRBJ2-7,TGCAGCGTTGCAGACGGGGGTAATTTCTACGAGCAGTACTTC,CSVADGGNFYEQYF
many,TRBD2,TRBV27,TRBJ2-1,TGTGCCAGCAGAGCGGGAGGGCCGAACAATGAGCAGTTCTTC,CASRAGGPNNEQFF
NA,NA,TRBV20-1,TRBJ1-5,TGCAGTGCTAGAGATGGCGGGGGGCAGCCCCAGCATTTT,CSARDGGGQPQHF
many,TRBD2,TRBV12-3/TRBV12-4,TRBJ2-5,TGTGCCAGCAGTTCGGACTCTTTAGTAGCGGGCTTCCAAGAGACCCAGTACTTC,CASSSDSLVAGFQETQYF
many,NA,TRBV5-1,TRBJ2-1,TGCGCCAGCAGCTTGGATCAGGGAAGGGAGCAGTTCTTC,CASSLDQGREQFF
many,NA,TRBV6-2/TRBV6-3,TRBJ2-4,TGTGCCAGCAGTTTCAGTTATGGAGGAACCAAAAACATTCAGTACTTC,CASSFSYGGTKNIQYF
many,NA,TRBV7-6,TRBJ2-1,TGTGCCAGCAGCTCCGAACAGAGTAGCGTCATCCCCAATGAGCAGTTCTTC,CASSSEQSSVIPNEQFF
few,TRBD2,TRBV20-1,TRBJ2-7,TGCAGTGCTAGAGATCCTAGCGGCAGCTCCTACGAGCAGTACTTC,CSARDPSGSSYEQYF
NA,NA,TRBV13,TRBJ2-1,TGTGCCAGCAGCTTAGGGCATCTCTCCTACAATGAGCAGTTCTTC,CASSLGHLSYNEQFF
many,TRBD2,TRBV5-1,TRBJ2-1,TGCGCCAGCAGCCGGCGGGCCCGGGGATTTAGCGGGGTGTACAATGAGCAGTTCTTC,CASSRRARGFSGVYNEQFF
many,NA,TRBV24-1,TRBJ2-2,TGTGCCACCAGTGAAACTACCGGGGAGCTGTTTTTT,CATSETTGELFF
many,TRBD2,TRBV4-2,TRBJ2-7,TGTGCCAGCAGCCAAACTAGCGGGAGTGGCTCCTACGAGCAGTACTTC,CASSQTSGSGSYEQYF
many,TRBD2,TRBV20-1,TRBJ2-1,TGCAGTGCTAGAACCGGGACTAGTGTGTTCTTC,CSARTGTSVFF
many,TRBD2,TRBV5-5,TRBJ2-7,TGTGCCAGCAGCTTATCCCTAGCGGGAGGTCGGGACGAGCAGTACTTC,CASSLSLAGGRDEQYF
many,NA,TRBV7-9,TRBJ2-3,TGTGCCACTCGGCAGTCCACAGATACGCAGTATTTT,CATRQSTDTQYF
many,TRBD1,TRBV27,TRBJ2-1,TGTGCCAGCAGTTGGGGGACAGGACACCATGAGCAGTTCTTC,CASSWGTGHHEQFF
many,TRBD2,TRBV11-2,TRBJ2-1,TGTGCCAGCAGCGAACGACTAGCGGGAGGCTACAATGAGCAGTTCTTC,CASSERLAGGYNEQFF
many,TRBD2,TRBV6-5,TRBJ2-1,TGTGCCAGCAGTTACCTCCTAGCGGGAGTACCCGGCAATGAGCAGTTCTTC,CASSYLLAGVPGNEQFF
many,TRBD2,TRBV10-1,TRBJ2-1,TGCGCCAGCAACCGTGGGGAGGGATCCCTATACAATGAGCAGTTCTTC,CASNRGEGSLYNEQFF
many,NA,TRBV6-5,TRBJ2-1,TGTGCCAGCAGTTATACCGGAGGGATCTATAATGAGCAGTTCTTC,CASSYTGGIYNEQFF
many,NA,TRBV16,TRBJ1-3,TGTGCCAGCAGCCAGTGGGTCTCTGGAAACACCATATATTTT,CASSQWVSGNTIYF